Detailed here is one T cell receptor beta chain. Its antigen is unidentified. These data originate in a study of cytomegalovirus exposure and HLA in healthy donors. Study details: Unique TCRs from HLA-typed donors, roughly 89 million of them, were held in an early data release. Study findings and constraints: TCR beta sequences reportedly predicted most subjects' HLA-A and HLA-B alleles accurately. Reportedly, diagnosis of cytomegalovirus status by the classifier showed high specificity and sensitivity.

60 Vbeta and 13 Jbeta primers were used in PCR. This table comes from immunoSEQ multiplex PCR, and its TCRdb copy is limited to in-frame clones, with some not included. The table lists 150,000 to 200,000 clones, roughly four fifths of them singletons, with roughly 1.6% in the top ten. V shed 4 bases and J 5 bases; nucleotides not matched to a gene: 7. The CDR3 loop spans 15 amino acids. Looked up from germline, CDR1 is SGHVS and CDR2 is FNYEAQ. What was sequenced was PBMCs. This TCR was recovered from a woman aged 18-35 years in good health and CMV-seronegative. V is TRBV7-6 and J is TRBJ2-1; the match to TRBD2 covers 8 bases. CDR3 in amino acids: CASSSLAGTDNEQFF. The CDR3 DNA reads as TGTGCCAGCAGCTCCTTAGCGGGGACCGACAATGAGCAGTTCTTC.